Shown below are 28 T cell receptor beta chains from a single sample sequenced in a study of cytomegalovirus exposure and HLA in healthy donors. Amplification used 60 Vbeta primers and 13 Jbeta primers. TCRdb keeps only in-frame clones here, not all; method: immunoSEQ multiplex PCR. The profile shows some 78,000 clones, 80% of them singletons. The sequenced sample consisted of PBMCs. The origin of the receptors is a woman aged 45 to 65 in good health and CMV-seropositive.

This clone was counted once. The rearrangement joins TRBV11-2 to TRBJ1-1; 10 bases are shared with TRBD1. Germline V gives CDR1 SGHAT, CDR2 FQNNGV. V shed 5 bases and J 2 bases; nucleotides not matched to a gene: 8. The CDR3 spans 16 residues. CDR3 amino acids: CASSAPGTGVNTEAFF. CDR3 DNA sequence: TGTGCCAGCAGCGCACCCGGGACAGGGGTAAACACTGAAGCTTTCTTT.

This sequence joins TRBV5-1 and TRBJ1-4; tentative D call: TRBD1 (5 bases). Germline V CDR1 and CDR2: SGHRS, YFSETQ. This CDR3 is built from 14 residues. V lost 7 bases and J 5 bases, leaving 15 bases between the germline ends. The CDR3: CASRASTANEKLFF. CDR3 bases: TGCGCCAGCCGCGCCTCGACAGCGAATGAAAAACTGTTTTTT.

CDR3 residues: CASSPGTSGRYEQFF. DNA for the CDR3: TGTGCCAGCTCACCCGGGACTAGCGGGAGATATGAGCAGTTCTTC. This chain joins TRBV18 and TRBJ2-1, with 14 nucleotides matching TRBD2. V lost 3 bases to trimming and J lost 8 bases; unmatched junction nucleotides: 3. The CDR3 is made up of 15 amino acids. CDR1 KGHSH and CDR2 LQKENI come from the germline V gene.

In this sample, this clone turned up once. The gene calls are TRBV19 and TRBJ1-3; D gene unclear. The V end was cut by 1 base, the J end by 0 bases, with 4 bases between. CDR1 LNHDA and CDR2 SQIVND come from the germline V gene (reference sequence). This CDR3 is built from 14 residues. The CDR3 here is CASSIGSSGNTIYF. The CDR3 bases are TGTGCCAGTAGTATAGGCAGCTCTGGAAACACCATATATTTT.

The V and J genes are TRBV14 and TRBJ1-2; TRBD1 aligns across 7 bases. CDR1 is SGHDN, CDR2 FVKESK, per germline. CDR3 length: 20 amino acids. J was trimmed by 7 bases and V by 5 bases; bases with no gene match: 28. CDR3 nucleotides: TGTGCCAGCAGCTCAGGCTTTCTCACGAGGACAGGCCCCCGTGTAGGTGGCTACACCTTC. Protein sequence: CASSSGFLTRTGPRVGGYTF.

This clone was seen only a few times. CDR3 protein: CASSPRDRHFNYNEQFF. CDR3 nucleotides: TGTGCCAGCAGCCCTAGGGACAGGCACTTTAACTACAATGAGCAGTTCTTC. V usage is TRBV9 and J usage is TRBJ2-1; 8 positions match TRBD1. The germline CDR1 and CDR2 sequences are SGDLS and YYNGEE. Trimming cost V 4 bases and J 3 bases; bases outside gene matches: 12. The CDR3 covers 17 residues.

This clone was observed a few times. V is TRBV5-1 and J is TRBJ1-4; TRBD1 matches 7 bases. This CDR3 has 14 residues. Germline loops: CDR1 SGHRS, CDR2 YFSETQ. V dropped 0 bases and J dropped 8; count of bases not matched to a gene: 4. The CDR3 sequence: CASSLDWTGEKLFF. Written as DNA, the CDR3 is TGCGCCAGCAGCTTGGATTGGACAGGAGAAAAACTGTTTTTT.

The rearrangement uses TRBV13 and TRBJ2-5, with 7 bases matching TRBD2. The better agreement between TRBJ2-7 and the DNA end casts doubt on the J call. The CDR3 sequence is 15 residues long. Germline V gene data show CDR1 as PRHDT and CDR2 as FYEKMQ (reference sequence). CDR3 region: CASSRGGGGSYEQYF. The CDR3 DNA reads TGTGCCAGCAGTCGGGGAGGCGGGGGTTCCTACGAGCAGTACTTC.

The chain employs TRBV7-6 and TRBJ1-2; 9 bases map to TRBD1. The CDR3 runs 14 residues. In germline, CDR1 is SGHVS, CDR2 FNYEAQ. V lost 0 bases and J lost 6; bases outside the gene matches: 2. The DNA of the CDR3 is TGTGCCAGCAGCTTAGCGGACAGGGGCCATGGCTACACCTTC. This sequence encodes CASSLADRGHGYTF.

This clone was observed a handful of times. This rearrangement joins TRBV5-4 to TRBJ2-2; TRBD2 is a possible D gene (6 bases). V lost 4 bases to trimming and J lost 0 bases, with 16 bases between them. The CDR3 is made up of 17 amino acids. Germline loops: CDR1 SGHNT, CDR2 YYREEE (reference sequence). The chain's CDR3 is CASSRRGGGANTGELFF. The CDR3 nucleotides read TGTGCCAGCAGCCGGAGGGGTGGGGGAGCGAACACCGGGGAGCTGTTTTTT.

This clone was detected a few times. The gene calls are TRBV7-3 and TRBJ2-2; tentative D call: TRBD2 (6 bases). CDR1 and CDR2 (germline): SGHTA, FQGTGA. The CDR3 has 15 amino acids. Between the trimmed V and J ends, which lost 5 bases and 1 base, there was a span of 11 bases. Here the CDR3 DNA reads TGTGCCAGCAGCCCGGGACTCTTGAACACCGGGGAGCTGTTTTTT. It specifies CASSPGLLNTGELFF.

The chain is built from TRBV27 and TRBJ2-7, with 7 bases aligning to TRBD1. The CDR3 has 13 amino acids. V lost 6 bases to trimming and J lost 5 bases; unmatched junction nucleotides: 7. Germline V lookup: CDR1 MNHEY, CDR2 SMNVEV (reference sequence). As DNA, the CDR3 is TGTGCCAGCAGCGAACAGGGGTGGCACGAGCAGTACTTC. Its translation is CASSEQGWHEQYF.

The V gene is TRBV19, the J gene TRBJ2-7; 7 nucleotides agree with TRBD1. Germline V gene sequence: CDR1 LNHDA, CDR2 SQIVND (reference sequence). The CDR3 has 14 residues. V shed 4 bases, J shed 4 bases, and the junction held 7 bases outside the gene matches. The CDR3 here is CASSTYGTAYEQYF. For the CDR3, the DNA is TGTGCCAGTAGTACATATGGGACAGCGTACGAGCAGTACTTC.

The chain is built from TRBV2 and TRBJ2-2; 9 bases match TRBD1. In germline, CDR1 is SNHLY, CDR2 FYNNEI. The J segment lost 4 bases and the V segment lost 5 bases, leaving 5 bases of the junction unmatched. The CDR3 length is 15 residues. The CDR3, as DNA: TGTGCCAGCAGTTCACCGGGACAGGGCACCGGGGAGCTGTTTTTT. Protein sequence: CASSSPGQGTGELFF.

The chain recombines TRBV4-1 with TRBJ2-7; 11 bases are a match to TRBD1. This CDR3 has 16 amino acids. Losses at the gene ends were 4 bases for V and 1 base for J; bases not matched to a gene: 6. Germline V gives CDR1 MGHRA, CDR2 YSYEKL. The CDR3 sequence is CASSRTGTGGSYEQYF. In nucleotides, the CDR3 is TGCGCCAGCAGCCGCACCGGGACAGGGGGTTCCTACGAGCAGTACTTC.

The rearrangement uses TRBV30 and TRBJ1-2; D gene ambiguous. Trimming removed 5 bases at V and 2 bases at J, with 12 bases between. This CDR3 comprises 13 residues. CDR1 and CDR2 from the germline V gene are GTSNPN and SVGIG (reference sequence). CDR3 sequence: CAWAAGGNYGYTF. CDR3 DNA: TGTGCCTGGGCGGCAGGCGGGAACTATGGCTACACCTTC.

The genes are TRBV18 and TRBJ2-4; 7 nucleotides agree with TRBD1. This CDR3 has 14 residues. V gave up 3 bases and J gave up 8 bases; unmatched junction bases: 7. Germline V gene lookup returns CDR1 KGHSH and CDR2 LQKENI. The CDR3 sequence is CASSPRGLEDIQYF. The CDR3 DNA is TGTGCCAGCTCACCTAGGGGGCTGGAGGACATTCAGTACTTC.

In DNA, the CDR3 is TGCGCCAGCAGCTTAGATCCGAGTAACACTGAAGCTTTCTTT. It encodes CASSLDPSNTEAFF. The chain recombines TRBV5-1 with TRBJ1-1; D remains unclear. CDR1 and CDR2 from the germline V gene are SGHRS and YFSETQ. Trimming shortened V by 2 bases and J by 2 bases, and 10 bases separated the two germline ends. The CDR3 loop spans 14 amino acids.

A few counts support this clone. The chain employs TRBV15 and TRBJ1-2; TRBD1 matches at 10 bases. The CDR3 is 14 amino acids. Trimming took 0 bases from V and 9 from J; bases not matched to a gene: 4. Germline V gives CDR1 LNHNV, CDR2 YYDKDF (reference sequence). The CDR3 is CATSRDRTGGSYTF. As DNA, the CDR3 is TGTGCCACCAGCAGAGATCGGACAGGGGGTAGCTACACCTTC.

V and J are TRBV18 and TRBJ1-1, with 8 nucleotides matching TRBD1. The CDR3 has 18 residues. The germline gives CDR1 KGHSH, CDR2 LQKENI. V lost 1 base and J lost 2; bases outside the gene matches: 12. The CDR3 DNA reads as TGTGCCAGCTCACCACGATTCCAGGGGGCGAGGATAAACACTGAAGCTTTCTTT. Amino acid sequence: CASSPRFQGARINTEAFF.

V and J are TRBV10-1 and TRBJ2-7, with D unresolved. CDR1 is WNHNN and CDR2 is SYGVQD in the germline V gene (reference sequence). This CDR3 spans 15 amino acids. V was shortened by 6 bases and J by 4 bases, with 19 bases between the two germline ends. The CDR3 sequence: CASSPARPRRYEQYV. CDR3 bases: TGCGCCAGCAGCCCTGCCCGACCACGGCGGTACGAGCAGTACGTC.

The V and J genes are TRBV6-6 and TRBJ2-2; 7 bases align to TRBD1. The germline gives CDR1 MNHNY, CDR2 SVGAGI (reference sequence). The length of the CDR3 is 15 residues. The V and J ends lost 7 bases and 1 base, in that order; junction bases with no gene match: 6. The CDR3 is CASTLTGQNTGELFF. DNA for the CDR3: TGTGCCAGCACCTTGACAGGGCAGAACACCGGGGAGCTGTTTTTT.

The chain is built from TRBV5-1 and TRBJ2-7; 10 bases align to TRBD1. The V gene's germline CDR1 is SGHRS and CDR2 YFSETQ. V gave up 4 bases and J gave up 2 bases; unmatched junction bases: 12. There are 17 residues in the CDR3. The CDR3 DNA is TGCGCCAGCAGCCCAACCCCACCCGGGACAGGGGCCTACGAGCAGTACGTC. This sequence encodes CASSPTPPGTGAYEQYV.

The chain recombines TRBV12-5 with TRBJ2-3, with D tentatively TRBD2 (5 bases). The CDR3 runs to 13 residues. Germline V gene lookup returns CDR1 LGHNT and CDR2 FRNRAP. V was trimmed by 1 base and J by 10 bases, leaving 12 bases between them. The CDR3 here is CASGLAPARAQYF. The DNA for the CDR3 is TGTGCTAGTGGTTTGGCCCCCGCGCGGGCGCAGTATTTT.

The rearrangement links TRBV5-5 to TRBJ1-1, with D tentatively TRBD1 (5 bases). Trimming removed 0 bases at V and 0 bases at J, with 9 bases between. This CDR3 spans 15 amino acids. Germline V gene sequence: CDR1 SGHKS, CDR2 YYEKEE (reference sequence). The CDR3 nucleotides read TGTGCCAGCAGCTTGGTGGAGGGACTGAACACTGAAGCTTTCTTT. Encoded protein: CASSLVEGLNTEAFF.

The chain employs TRBV11-2 and TRBJ2-2, with 7 bases that match TRBD1. CDR1 and CDR2 from the germline V gene are SGHAT and FQNNGV. This CDR3 has 15 residues. The trim removed 5 bases at V and 5 bases at J, leaving 8 bases unmatched. As DNA, the CDR3 is TGTGCCAGCAGCACAGGGGTGACGGGGACCGGGGAGCTGTTTTTT. Its protein is CASSTGVTGTGELFF. Full variable domain (rest looked up from reference TRBV11-2 and TRBJ2-2): EAGVAQSPRYKIIEKRQSVAFWCNPISGHATLYWYQQILGQGPKLLIQFQNNGVVDDSQLPKDRFSAERLKGVDSTLKIQPAKLEDSAVYLCASSTGVTGTGELFFGEGSRLTVL.

The V call is TRBV5-8, the J call TRBJ1-2; 10 positions agree with TRBD1. Trimming cost V 2 bases and J 5 bases; bases outside gene matches: 9. The CDR3 is 16 amino acids. In germline, CDR1 is SGHTS, CDR2 YDEGEE. In DNA form, the CDR3 reads TGTGCCAGCAGCTTTAGGACAGGGGGTGGTGGATATGGCTACACCTTC. It translates to CASSFRTGGGGYGYTF.

The V and J genes are TRBV5-1 and TRBJ1-2; no firm D call. The CDR3 consists of 15 residues. The germline V gene has CDR1 SGHRS and CDR2 YFSETQ. V lost 5 bases and J lost 4, with 18 bases in between. In DNA, the CDR3 is TGCGCCAGCAGTTCCACCTCTACCGTACTCTATGGCTACACCTTC. Protein: CASSSTSTVLYGYTF. Looking up the rest from reference TRBV5-1 and TRBJ1-2 gives the full variable domain: KAGVTQTPRYLIKTRGQQVTLSCSPISGHRSVSWYQQTPGQGLQFLFEYFSETQRNKGNFPGRFSGRQFSNSRSEMNVSTLELGDSALYLCASSSTSTVLYGYTFGSGTRLTVV.